This passage covers 19 T cell receptor beta chains from one sample sequenced in a study of cytomegalovirus exposure and HLA in healthy donors. PCR employed 60 Vbeta and 13 Jbeta primers. Libraries were prepared by immunoSEQ multiplex PCR; TCRdb keeps only in-frame clonotypes and omits some of them. The top ten clones hold 7.5% to 9.5% of a sample with about 120,000 clones, about four fifths of them seen once. The sequencing input was PBMCs. All receptors derive from a female donor in good health and CMV-seropositive.

CDR3 DNA sequence: TGTGCCTGGAGTAGAACAGGGCGCTACAATGAGCAGTTCTTC. Its translation: CAWSRTGRYNEQFF. V gene TRBV30 combines with J gene TRBJ2-1, with D perhaps TRBD1 (6 bases). Trimming removed 2 bases at V and 3 bases at J, with 11 bases between. CDR1 and CDR2 from the germline V gene are GTSNPN and SVGIG (reference sequence). This CDR3 region has 14 residues.

The chain is built from TRBV7-2 and TRBJ1-4; TRBD1 agrees at 8 bases. CDR3 length: 16 residues. The germline CDR1 and CDR2 sequences are SGHTA and FQGNSA. V shed 5 bases and J 5 bases; nucleotides not matched to a gene: 10. CDR3 coding DNA: TGTGCCAGCAGCCCGACCTACAGGGGGAGGAATGAAAAACTGTTTTTT. Amino acid sequence: CASSPTYRGRNEKLFF.

This clone has just a few counts. The chain has TRBV9 and TRBJ1-4, with D tentatively TRBD1 (6 bases). CDR1 and CDR2 (germline): SGDLS, YYNGEE. This CDR3 contains 15 residues. Trimming stripped 4 bases from V and 6 bases from J, with 16 bases between. The CDR3 region is CASSTRVAGDEKLFF. CDR3 sequence (DNA): TGTGCCAGCAGCACTAGGGTCGCAGGGGATGAAAAACTGTTTTTT.

This clone appeared once. The V and J genes are TRBV7-3 and TRBJ1-6; tentative D call: TRBD1 (6 bases). The CDR3 runs to 15 residues. Germline V gene lookup returns CDR1 SGHTA and CDR2 FQGTGA. Trimming took off 3 bases at V and 2 bases at J, with 8 bases between the two ends. CDR3 bases: TGTGCCAGCAGCTTTGGGACAACCTATAATTCACCCCTCCACTTT. Amino acids: CASSFGTTYNSPLHF.

CDR3 in amino acids: CASSELGITGELFF. The CDR3 coding sequence is TGTGCCAGCAGTGAGCTTGGCATCACCGGGGAGCTGTTTTTT. The rearrangement joins TRBV2 to TRBJ2-2; D is ambiguous. This CDR3 region has 14 residues. The germline CDR1 and CDR2 sequences are SNHLY and FYNNEI. Deletions cut 3 bases from V and 4 bases from J, with 9 bases between. The entire variable domain, with the rest obtained from reference TRBV2 and TRBJ2-2, is as follows: EPEVTQTPSHQVTQMGQEVILRCVPISNHLYFYWYRQILGQKVEFLVSFYNNEISEKSEIFDDQFSVERPDGSNFTLKIRSTKLEDSAMYFCASSELGITGELFFGEGSRLTVL.

The V gene is TRBV28, the J gene TRBJ1-3; the D is unclear. The CDR3 is 13 amino acids. V was clipped by 5 bases and J by 0 bases, with 5 bases between them. The V gene's germline CDR1 is MDHEN and CDR2 SYDVKM. DNA for the CDR3: TGTGCCAGCAGTCTTTCCTCTGGAAACACCATATATTTT. Its protein product is CASSLSSGNTIYF.

The CDR3 protein is CASQRTTGGNSPLHF. CDR3 coding DNA: TGTGCCAGCCAGAGGACGACAGGGGGCAATTCACCCCTCCACTTT. V gene TRBV6-5 combines with J gene TRBJ1-6; 10 bases are a match to TRBD1. The CDR3 contains 15 residues. Germline-derived CDR1 and CDR2 are MNHEY and SVGAGI. V shed 8 bases, J shed 7 bases, and the junction held 8 bases outside the gene matches.

The rearrangement uses TRBV21-1 and TRBJ2-7; the table calls TRBD1, which could not be checked here. TRBV21-1 is noted as a pseudogene. The CDR3 length is 14 residues. CDR3 amino acids: CASSGPTGRVEQYF. CDR3 DNA: TGTGCCAGCAGCGGCCCGACAGGACGTGTCGAGCAGTACTTC.

The rearrangement links TRBV2 to TRBJ1-2; no reliable D call. The V gene lost 6 bases and the J gene lost 5 bases, with 16 bases spanning the gap. The CDR3 spans 14 residues. Germline V gene lookup returns CDR1 SNHLY and CDR2 FYNNEI. CDR3 in DNA: TGTGCCAGCAGGGACCGGGAGAGCGGGTATGGCTACACCTTC. Protein product: CASRDRESGYGYTF.

This chain uses TRBV2 with TRBJ1-6; perhaps TRBD1 as D (6 bases). The germline gives CDR1 SNHLY, CDR2 FYNNEI. The V end lost 5 bases, the J end lost 9 bases, and 11 bases lay between the germline ends. CDR3 length: 13 amino acids. CDR3 amino acids: CASSRTERSPLHF. CDR3 DNA: TGTGCCAGCAGTAGGACAGAACGTTCACCCCTCCACTTT.

This chain uses TRBV6-4 with TRBJ1-1, with 8 bases fitting TRBD1. V trimming: 3 bases; J trimming: 1 base; junction bases outside the gene matches: 1. The CDR3 consists of 14 residues. CDR1 MRHNA and CDR2 SNTAGT come from the germline V gene. CDR3 loop: CASSEDRGNTEAFF. CDR3 bases: TGTGCCAGCAGTGAAGACAGGGGGAACACTGAAGCTTTCTTT.

The chain recombines TRBV29-1 with TRBJ1-1; D is perhaps TRBD1 (5 bases). Trimming left V 6 bases short and J 3 bases short, with 14 bases between. Germline V gene data show CDR1 as SQVTM and CDR2 as ANQGSEA. The CDR3 totals 13 residues. CDR3 nucleotides: TGCAGCGTGGCCGGGGGGTCGTACACTGAAGCTTTCTTT. Amino acids: CSVAGGSYTEAFF.

The chain combines TRBV7-2 with TRBJ1-6, with 8 bases that match TRBD1. Unmatched junction bases numbered 11, after V lost 1 base and J lost 9 bases. This CDR3 spans 17 amino acids. The germline V gene encodes CDR1 SGHTA and CDR2 FQGNSA. CDR3 amino acids: CASSLVRGGQGFSPLHF. The DNA of the CDR3 is TGTGCCAGCAGCTTAGTCAGGGGCGGACAGGGTTTTTCACCCCTCCACTTT.

The chain carries TRBV4-2 and TRBJ2-1, with D possibly TRBD2 on 5 matching bases. The germline V and J ends were trimmed by 2 bases and 5 bases, with 16 bases remaining between them. Germline V gives CDR1 LGHNA, CDR2 YNFKEQ. The CDR3 loop spans 16 amino acids. Written as DNA, the CDR3 is TGTGCCAGCAGCCAAATGAGGGAATCAACAAACAATGAGCAGTTCTTC. This sequence encodes CASSQMRESTNNEQFF.

Notes on this clone: The same CDR3 also results from other DNA sequences found in this sample. The J gene is TRBJ1-1, the V gene TRBV6-5; D is uncertain. V was cut by 0 bases and J by 1 base, with 3 bases left in between. Germline values: CDR1 MNHEY, CDR2 SVGAGI. The CDR3 consists of 13 residues. CDR3 DNA: TGTGCCAGCAGTTACTCTCGGAACACTGAAGCTTTCTTT. Encoded protein: CASSYSRNTEAFF.

The chain recombines TRBV19 with TRBJ1-3; D remains unclear. This CDR3 spans 15 amino acids. V shed 5 bases and J shed 3 bases, with 14 bases lying between them. Germline-derived CDR1 and CDR2 are LNHDA and SQIVND (reference sequence). In DNA, the CDR3 is TGTGCCAGTAGTGAGGAAGGGAGTCGTGGAAACACCATATATTTT. Protein: CASSEEGSRGNTIYF.

This chain joins TRBV11-2 and TRBJ1-6; 7 positions match TRBD1. The junction had 12 bases not matched to a gene; V was cut back by 4 bases and J by 0 bases. The CDR3 spans 19 residues. Germline V lookup: CDR1 SGHAT, CDR2 FQNNGV. The CDR3 DNA follows: TGTGCCAGCAGCTATCGGGACAGCCCGTATAGCTCCTATAATTCACCCCTCCACTTT. Its protein product is CASSYRDSPYSSYNSPLHF.

J is TRBJ2-2 and V is TRBV5-8, with a weak D call TRBD1 (6 bases). Per germline, CDR1 SGHTS and CDR2 YDEGEE. CDR3 length equals 14 residues. Trimming stripped 4 bases from V and 1 base from J, with 8 bases between. The CDR3 sequence is CASSRGQNTGELFF. Here the CDR3 DNA reads TGTGCCAGCAGCCGGGGACAGAACACCGGGGAGCTGTTTTTT.

This chain joins TRBV7-9 and TRBJ2-3; the D is unclear. The CDR3 length is 14 residues. Germline V gene sequence: CDR1 SEHNR, CDR2 FQNEAQ (reference sequence). V was pared by 2 bases and J by 6 bases, with 12 bases between. CDR3 nucleotides: TGTGCCAGCAGCTTACAGATCGCCTCGGATACGCAGTATTTT. Residues: CASSLQIASDTQYF.